This TCR beta chain stems from a study of cytomegalovirus exposure and HLA in healthy donors. Study-wide findings and caveats: A later analysis showed TCR association rates differing by HLA locus, peaking at DRB1 and lowest at HLA-C. A later analysis linked a missense DCLRE1C variant to TCR beta V- and J-gene trimming.

Remarks on this clone: No antigen is known for it.

The CDR3 totals 15 residues. J lost 6 bases, V lost 6 bases, and 9 bases had no gene match. Germline V CDR1 and CDR2: SGHRS, YFSETQ. The PCR was carried out with 60 Vbeta primers and 13 Jbeta primers. Only in-frame clones appear in the TCRdb table, and some are missing; sequencing was by immunoSEQ multiplex PCR. The sample lists 150,000 to 200,000 clones, approximately 67% occurring once. The gene calls are TRBV5-1 and TRBJ2-2; 9 bases fit TRBD2. This receptor was obtained from a man aged 40-49 years in good health and CMV-seronegative. Material for sequencing was PBMCs. CDR3 DNA sequence: TGCGCCAGCAAACTGAGTAGCGGGAGACCCGGGGAGCTGTTTTTT. Amino acids: CASKLSSGRPGELFF.